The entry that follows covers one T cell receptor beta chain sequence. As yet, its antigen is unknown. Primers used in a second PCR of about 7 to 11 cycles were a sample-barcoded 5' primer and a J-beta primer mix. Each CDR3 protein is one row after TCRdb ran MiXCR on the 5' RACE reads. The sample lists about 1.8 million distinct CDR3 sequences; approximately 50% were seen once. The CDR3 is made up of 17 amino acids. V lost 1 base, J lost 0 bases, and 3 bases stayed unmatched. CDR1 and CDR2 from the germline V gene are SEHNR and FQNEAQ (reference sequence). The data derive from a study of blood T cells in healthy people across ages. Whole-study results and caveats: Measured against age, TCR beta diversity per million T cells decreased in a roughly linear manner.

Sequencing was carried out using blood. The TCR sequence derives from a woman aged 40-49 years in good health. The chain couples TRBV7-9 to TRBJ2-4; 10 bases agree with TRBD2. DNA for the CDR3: TGTGCCAGCAGCTTAGTGCCTAGCGGGAGAGCCAAAAACATTCAGTACTTC. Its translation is CASSLVPSGRAKNIQYF.